One and the same sample provided the 10 T cell receptor beta chains below, sequenced in a study of cytomegalovirus exposure and HLA in healthy donors. The PCR contained 60 Vbeta and 13 Jbeta primers. Libraries were prepared by immunoSEQ multiplex PCR; TCRdb keeps only in-frame clonotypes and omits some of them. Of 72,000 or so clones in the sample, roughly 74% were seen once. The sample taken for sequencing was PBMCs. The receptors come from a human donor in good health.

This clone appeared a few times. V is TRBV25-1 and J is TRBJ1-5; D ambiguous. Germline CDR1 MGHDK, CDR2 SYGVNS. CDR3 length equals 14 residues. V was clipped by 2 bases and J by 0 bases, with 5 bases between them. DNA of the CDR3: TGTGCCAGCAGTGAACCCGTTAGCAATCAGCCCCAGCATTTT. This gives the protein CASSEPVSNQPQHF.

This rearrangement joins TRBV6-5 to TRBJ2-3, with 14 nucleotides matching TRBD2. CDR3 size: 15 residues. V was clipped by 6 bases and J by 3 bases; unmatched bases: 2. Germline V lookup: CDR1 MNHEY, CDR2 SVGAGI. CDR3 in DNA: TGTGCCAGCAGCGGGACTAGCGGGGGAACAGATACGCAGTATTTT. This gives the protein CASSGTSGGTDTQYF.

This clone occurred a few times. The chain couples TRBV5-1 to TRBJ2-1; D may be TRBD2 (5 bases). V lost 2 bases and J 0 bases, leaving 9 bases between the germline ends. This CDR3 comprises 15 residues. Germline lookup yields CDR1 SGHRS and CDR2 YFSETQ. CDR3 in DNA: TGCGCCAGCAGCTTAGGGAGTAGCTCCTACAATGAGCAGTTCTTC. As protein: CASSLGSSSYNEQFF.

This clone was seen only a few times. The chain employs TRBV7-9 and TRBJ1-4; D unclear. The CDR3 totals 12 residues. Germline V lookup: CDR1 SEHNR, CDR2 FQNEAQ (reference sequence). Trimming shortened V by 0 bases and J by 10 bases, and 6 bases separated the two germline ends. The CDR3 loop is CASSLARGKLFF. DNA for the CDR3: TGTGCCAGCAGCTTAGCGCGGGGAAAACTGTTTTTT.

V is TRBV5-1 and J is TRBJ2-7; D is uncertain. Per the germline V gene, CDR1 is SGHRS and CDR2 is YFSETQ. The CDR3 loop spans 14 amino acids. V shed 0 bases and J shed 6 bases, with 13 bases lying between them. Here the CDR3 DNA reads TGCGCCAGCAGCTTGGGTGACACCCGAAGCGAGCAGTACTTC. Protein: CASSLGDTRSEQYF.

This clone was picked up one time. The V and J genes are TRBV6-4 and TRBJ2-2; TRBD2 matches at 7 bases. Germline CDR1 and CDR2: MRHNA and SNTAGT. Trimming took 2 bases from V and 3 from J; bases not matched to a gene: 0. The length of the CDR3 is 14 residues. Written as DNA, the CDR3 is TGTGCCAGCAGTGACGCGGGAGACACCGGGGAGCTGTTTTTT. It yields the protein CASSDAGDTGELFF.

V usage is TRBV27 and J usage is TRBJ2-1; TRBD1 matches 7 bases. The CDR3 spans 12 residues. CDR1 MNHEY and CDR2 SMNVEV come from the germline V gene (reference sequence). Trimming at V came to 3 bases and at J to 9 bases, leaving 2 bases not matched to a gene. Here the CDR3 reads CASSFRGLEQFF. CDR3 DNA: TGTGCCAGCAGTTTTAGGGGGCTTGAGCAGTTCTTC.

In DNA form, the CDR3 reads TGTGCCAGTAGGGGGGGCCAAGAGACCCAGTACTTC. This encodes CASRGGQETQYF. V gene TRBV19 combines with J gene TRBJ2-5; D perhaps matches TRBD2 (6 bases). The length of the CDR3 is 12 residues. V gave up 6 bases and J gave up 1 base, with 6 bases separating them. Germline loops: CDR1 LNHDA, CDR2 SQIVND (reference sequence).

J is TRBJ2-5 and V is TRBV19, with TRBD1 identical over 11 bases. The V gene's germline CDR1 is LNHDA and CDR2 SQIVND (reference sequence). The CDR3 sequence is 15 residues long. V shed 3 bases, J shed 5 bases, and the junction held 5 bases outside the gene matches. The CDR3 spells CASSMRTGGKETQYF. The CDR3 DNA reads as TGTGCCAGTAGTATGAGGACAGGGGGCAAGGAGACCCAGTACTTC. Combining the CDR3 with reference TRBV19 and TRBJ2-5 gives the whole variable domain DGGITQSPKYLFRKEGQNVTLSCEQNLNHDAMYWYRQDPGQGLRLIYYSQIVNDFQKGDIAEGYSVSREKKESFPLTVTSAQKNPTAFYLCASSMRTGGKETQYFGPGTRLLVL.

The V gene is TRBV4-1, the J gene TRBJ1-5; 7 bases map to TRBD1. Per the germline V gene, CDR1 is MGHRA and CDR2 is YSYEKL. The CDR3 runs 15 residues. V gave up 4 bases and J gave up 3 bases; unmatched junction bases: 6. The CDR3 protein is CASSPLGQFNQPQHF. In DNA form, the CDR3 reads TGCGCCAGCAGCCCCCTGGGACAGTTCAATCAGCCCCAGCATTTT.